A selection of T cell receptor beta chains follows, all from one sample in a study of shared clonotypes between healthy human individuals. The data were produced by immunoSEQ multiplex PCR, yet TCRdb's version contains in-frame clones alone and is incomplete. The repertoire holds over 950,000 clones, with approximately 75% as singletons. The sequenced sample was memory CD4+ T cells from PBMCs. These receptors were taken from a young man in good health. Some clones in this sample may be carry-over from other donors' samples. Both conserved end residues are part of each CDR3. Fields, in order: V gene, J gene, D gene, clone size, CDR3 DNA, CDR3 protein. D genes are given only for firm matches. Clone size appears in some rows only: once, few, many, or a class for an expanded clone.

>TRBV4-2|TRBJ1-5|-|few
TGTGCCAGCAGCCCAACGGTACTTAGCAATCAGCCCCAGCATTTT
CASSPTVLSNQPQHF
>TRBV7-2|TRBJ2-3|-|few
TGTGCCAGCAGCTTAGACGTCAGCACAGATACGCAGTATTTT
CASSLDVSTDTQYF
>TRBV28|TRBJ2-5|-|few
TGTGCCAGCAGTTTGGGAGAGACCCAGTACTTC
CASSLGETQYF
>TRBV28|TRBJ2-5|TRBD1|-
TGTGCCAGTAAAACAGGGGGCGAAGAGACCCAGTACTTC
CASKTGGEETQYF
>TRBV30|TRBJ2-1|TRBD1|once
TGTGCCTGGAGTACGGGACAGGGGGGGAATGAGCAGTTCTTC
CAWSTGQGGNEQFF
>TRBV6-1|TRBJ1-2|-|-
TGTGCCAGCAGCCAGGGTCAGAGCGATGGCTACACCTTC
CASSQGQSDGYTF
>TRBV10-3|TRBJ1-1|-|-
TGTGCCATCAGTGATCGAGGGGGGGAGAACACTGAAGCTTTCTTT
CAISDRGGENTEAFF
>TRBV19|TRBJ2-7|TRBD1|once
TGTGCCAGTAGTCCCACTCGGACAGGGGGCCCCGAGCAGTACTTC
CASSPTRTGGPEQYF
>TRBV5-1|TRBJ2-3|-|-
TGCGCCAGCAGCTTTTTGGTGGACTCCACAGATACGCAGTATTTT
CASSFLVDSTDTQYF
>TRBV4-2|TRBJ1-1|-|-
TGTGCCAGCAGCAGACAGTCAGAAGCTTTCTTT
CASSRQSEAFF
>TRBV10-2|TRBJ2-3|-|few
TGCGCCAGCAGTCCCCGGGTCGCAGATACGCAGTATTTT
CASSPRVADTQYF
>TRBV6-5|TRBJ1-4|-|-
TGTGCCAGCAGTTACTCTCCTGCAACTAATGAAAAACTGTTTTTT
CASSYSPATNEKLFF
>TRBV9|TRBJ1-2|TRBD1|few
TGTGCCAGCAGCCGGGACAGTAACTATGGCTACACCTTC
CASSRDSNYGYTF
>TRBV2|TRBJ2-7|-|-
TGTGCCAGCAGTGATTGGCGGGGATCATCCGACGAGCAGTACTTC
CASSDWRGSSDEQYF
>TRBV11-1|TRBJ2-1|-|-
TGTGCCAGCAGCCCCCGCCGCACAAACAATGAGCAGTTCTTC
CASSPRRTNNEQFF
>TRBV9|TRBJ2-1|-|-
TGTGCCCACTTCAGGACCCGCGGAGGGCTTAATGAGCAGTTCTTC
CAHFRTRGGLNEQFF
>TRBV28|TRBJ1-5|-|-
TGTGCCAGCAGTTTGGGGGGCGGGAATCAGCCCCAGCATTTT
CASSLGGGNQPQHF
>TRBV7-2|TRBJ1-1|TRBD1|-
TGTGCCAGCAGCTTAGTAGGCAGGGGGGACACTGAAGCTTTCTTT
CASSLVGRGDTEAFF
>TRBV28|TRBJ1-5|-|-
TGTGCCAGCAGTTCTCCGGGAATGGTACAGCCCCAGCATTTT
CASSSPGMVQPQHF
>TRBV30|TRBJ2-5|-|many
TGTGCCTGGAGTCAATTAGTGGGGTATCAAGAGACCCAGTACTTC
CAWSQLVGYQETQYF
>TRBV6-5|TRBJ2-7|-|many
TGTGCCAGCAGTAAGGCTCCAGGGCCCTACTACGAGCAGTACTTC
CASSKAPGPYYEQYF
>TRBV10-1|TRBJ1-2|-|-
TGCGCCAGCAGTGAGTCTACGGGGAGGCTAAGAAGGGGTTCCTATGGCTACACCTTC
CASSESTGRLRRGSYGYTF
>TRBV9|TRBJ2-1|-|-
TGTGCCAGCAGCGTGACGGGAGATTCTGAGCAGTTCTTC
CASSVTGDSEQFF
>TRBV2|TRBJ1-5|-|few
TGTGCCAGCAGAGGGGACTATAGCAATCAGCCCCAGCATTTT
CASRGDYSNQPQHF
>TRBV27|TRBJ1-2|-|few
TGTGCCAGCACCAAACACCCAAACTATGGCTACACCTTC
CASTKHPNYGYTF
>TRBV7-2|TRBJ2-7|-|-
TGTGCCAGCAGCTTAAATGCAGGGGTGTTTGAGCAGTACTTC
CASSLNAGVFEQYF
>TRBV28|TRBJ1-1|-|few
TGTGCCAGCAGTTTTGGGGGGCCGATCACTGAAGCTTTCTTT
CASSFGGPITEAFF